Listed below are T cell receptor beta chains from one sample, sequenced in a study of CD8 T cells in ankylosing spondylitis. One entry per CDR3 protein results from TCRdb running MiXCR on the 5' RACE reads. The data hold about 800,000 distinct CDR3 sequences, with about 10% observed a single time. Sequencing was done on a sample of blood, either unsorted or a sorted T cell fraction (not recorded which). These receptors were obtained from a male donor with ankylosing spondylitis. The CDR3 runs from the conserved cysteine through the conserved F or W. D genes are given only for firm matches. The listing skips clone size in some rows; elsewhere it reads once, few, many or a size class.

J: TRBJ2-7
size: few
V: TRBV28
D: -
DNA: TGTGCCAGCAGTTTAGGGGCATTAAGCTCCTACGAGCAGTACTTC
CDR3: CASSLGALSSYEQYF

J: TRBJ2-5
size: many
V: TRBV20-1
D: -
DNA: TGCAGTGCTAGTGACGAGACCCAGTACTTC
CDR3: CSASDETQYF

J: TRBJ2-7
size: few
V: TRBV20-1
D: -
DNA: TGCAGTGCTCAGGACTGGGCTCGAGAGCAGTACTTC
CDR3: CSAQDWAREQYF

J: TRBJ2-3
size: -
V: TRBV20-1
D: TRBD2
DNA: TGCAGTGCTAAAGGACTAGCGAATGCAGATACGCAGTATTTT
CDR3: CSAKGLANADTQYF

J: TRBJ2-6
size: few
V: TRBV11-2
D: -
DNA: TGTGCCAGCAGCTACGGGCGTGGCTCTGGGGCCAACGTCCTGACTTTC
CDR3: CASSYGRGSGANVLTF

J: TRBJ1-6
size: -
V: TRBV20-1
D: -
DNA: TGCAGTGCTAGACAGGATTCCCTTTCACCCCTCCACTTT
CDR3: CSARQDSLSPLHF

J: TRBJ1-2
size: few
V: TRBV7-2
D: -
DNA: TGTGCCAGCAGCTTCACCGGGACGTTCCTTTTAGGAGGCTACACCTTC
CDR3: CASSFTGTFLLGGYTF

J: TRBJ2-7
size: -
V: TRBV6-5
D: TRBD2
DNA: TGTGCCAGCAGTTACTCGAGGATGGTCGCGGGAGACTCCTACGAGCAGTACTTC
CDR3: CASSYSRMVAGDSYEQYF

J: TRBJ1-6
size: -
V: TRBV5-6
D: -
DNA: TGTGCCAGCAGCTGGGACCTCTCCTTAGGGGATTCACCCCTCCACTTT
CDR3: CASSWDLSLGDSPLHF

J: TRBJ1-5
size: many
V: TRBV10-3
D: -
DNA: TGTGCCATCAGTGAGTCTTATGGGGAGAATCAGCCCCAGCATTTT
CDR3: CAISESYGENQPQHF